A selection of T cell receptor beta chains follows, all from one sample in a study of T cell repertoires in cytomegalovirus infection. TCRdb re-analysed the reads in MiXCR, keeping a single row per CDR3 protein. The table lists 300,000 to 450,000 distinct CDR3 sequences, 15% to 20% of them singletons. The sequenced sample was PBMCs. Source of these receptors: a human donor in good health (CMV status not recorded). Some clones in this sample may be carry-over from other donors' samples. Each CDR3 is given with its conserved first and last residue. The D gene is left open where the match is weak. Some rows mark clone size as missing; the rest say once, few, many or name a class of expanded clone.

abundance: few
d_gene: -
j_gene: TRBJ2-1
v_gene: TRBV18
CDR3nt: TGTGCCAGCTCCGCGGACGGAGCGTCCAATGAGCAGTTCTTC
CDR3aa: CASSADGASNEQFF

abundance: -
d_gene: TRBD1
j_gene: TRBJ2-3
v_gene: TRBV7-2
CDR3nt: TGTGCCAGCAGCCCACGGACAGGAACATCAGATACGCAGTATTTT
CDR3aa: CASSPRTGTSDTQYF

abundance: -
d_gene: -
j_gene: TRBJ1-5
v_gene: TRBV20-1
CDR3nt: TGCAGTGCTAGGGGCTGGGGGCACTGGTCGGCCCAGCATTTT
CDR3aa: CSARGWGHWSAQHF

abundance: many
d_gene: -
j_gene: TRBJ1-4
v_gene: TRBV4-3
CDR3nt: TGCGCCAGCAGCCAAGATACAAGACAGTCTAATGAAAAACTGTTTTTT
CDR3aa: CASSQDTRQSNEKLFF

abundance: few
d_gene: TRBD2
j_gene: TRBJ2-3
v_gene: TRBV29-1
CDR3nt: TGCAGCGTGGGCAAGGGGACTAGCGGGGGGACAGATACGCAGTATTTT
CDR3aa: CSVGKGTSGGTDTQYF

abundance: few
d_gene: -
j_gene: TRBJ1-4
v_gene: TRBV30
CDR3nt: TGTGCCTGGAGTGAGAATCAGGGGAAACTGTTTTTT
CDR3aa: CAWSENQGKLFF

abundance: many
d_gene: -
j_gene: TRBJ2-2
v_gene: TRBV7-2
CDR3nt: TGTGCCAGCAGCTTAAGGCGGGGATCCGGGGAGCTGTTTTTT
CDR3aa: CASSLRRGSGELFF

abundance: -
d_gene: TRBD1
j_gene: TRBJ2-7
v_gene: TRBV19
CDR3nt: TGTGCCAGTAGTATCAGGGGGCCCTACGAGCAGTACTTC
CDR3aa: CASSIRGPYEQYF

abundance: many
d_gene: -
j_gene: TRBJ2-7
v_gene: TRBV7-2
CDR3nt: TGTGCCAGCAGCTTAGTACGTGGTTCGGGCGAGCAGTACTTC
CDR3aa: CASSLVRGSGEQYF

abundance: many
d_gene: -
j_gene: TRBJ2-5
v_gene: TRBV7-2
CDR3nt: TGTGCCAGCAGCCTAACCGCGCAGCAAGAGACCCAGTACTTC
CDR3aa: CASSLTAQQETQYF

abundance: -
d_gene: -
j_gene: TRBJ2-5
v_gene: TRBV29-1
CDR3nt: TGCAGCCCCTTATGGGGGGAGACCCAGTACTTC
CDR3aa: CSPLWGETQYF

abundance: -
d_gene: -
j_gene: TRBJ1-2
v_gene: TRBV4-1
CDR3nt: TGCGCCAGCAGCCAAACCCTCTATGGCTACACCTTC
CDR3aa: CASSQTLYGYTF

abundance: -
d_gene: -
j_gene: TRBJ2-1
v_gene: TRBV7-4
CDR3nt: TGTGCCAGCAGCTGGGGGTCGGGGACGTACAATGAGCAGTTCTTC
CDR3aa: CASSWGSGTYNEQFF

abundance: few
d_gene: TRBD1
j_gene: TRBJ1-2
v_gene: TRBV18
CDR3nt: TGTGCCAGCTCACTACAGGGGATGGATGGCTACACCTTC
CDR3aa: CASSLQGMDGYTF